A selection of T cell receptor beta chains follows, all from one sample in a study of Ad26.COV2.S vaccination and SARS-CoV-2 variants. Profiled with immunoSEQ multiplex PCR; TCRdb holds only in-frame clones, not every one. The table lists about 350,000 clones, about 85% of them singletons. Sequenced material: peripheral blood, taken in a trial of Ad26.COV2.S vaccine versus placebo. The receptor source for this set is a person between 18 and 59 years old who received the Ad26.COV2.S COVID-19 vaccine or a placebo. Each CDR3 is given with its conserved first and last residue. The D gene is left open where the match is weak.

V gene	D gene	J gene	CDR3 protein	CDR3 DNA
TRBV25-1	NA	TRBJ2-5	CASSRGPGLQYF	TGTGCCAGCAGTCGGGGCCCGGGACTCCAGTACTTC
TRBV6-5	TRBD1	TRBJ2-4	CASSRDRAKNIQYF	TGTGCCAGCAGTAGGGACAGGGCCAAAAACATTCAGTACTTC
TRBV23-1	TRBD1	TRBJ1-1	CASSQETGCTEAFF	TGCGCCAGCAGTCAGGAGACAGGGTGCACTGAAGCTTTCTTT
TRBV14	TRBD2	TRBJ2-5	CASSHLGAGEETQYF	TGTGCCAGCAGCCATCTAGGGGCGGGAGAAGAGACCCAGTACTTC
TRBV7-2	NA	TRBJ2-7	CASSSQGYEQYF	TGTGCCAGCAGCTCCCAGGGGTACGAGCAGTACTTC
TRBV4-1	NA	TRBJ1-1	CASSQEVVGGRGEAFF	TGCGCCAGCAGCCAAGAGGTAGTGGGGGGCCGAGGGGAAGCTTTCTTT
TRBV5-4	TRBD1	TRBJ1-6	CASSLDRGDSPLHF	TGTGCCAGCAGCTTGGACAGGGGGGATTCACCCCTCCACTTT
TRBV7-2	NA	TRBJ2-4	CASSFQGGLWDLVKNIQYF	TGTGCCAGCAGCTTTCAGGGGGGGCTTTGGGATTTAGTCAAAAACATTCAGTACTTC
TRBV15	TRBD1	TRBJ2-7	CATSRDGTGALEQYF	TGTGCCACCAGCAGAGATGGGACAGGGGCCCTCGAGCAGTACTTC
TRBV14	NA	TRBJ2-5	CASSQVSEQETQYF	TGTGCCAGCAGCCAAGTCAGCGAGCAAGAGACCCAGTACTTC